This T cell receptor beta chain was obtained from a study of Ad26.COV2.S vaccination and SARS-CoV-2 variants. Study-level points and caveats: Vaccinees and placebo recipients showed similar non-spike TCR breadth. Total T cell responses, in the TCR breadth and depth analyses, may have been underestimated. The breadth of spike-specific CD8+ and CD4+ T cell responses after vaccination was reportedly substantial.

Concerning this clone: Its target is not known.

The treatment: around 19 received Ad26.COV2.S at low or high dose, single or two shots; 5 received placebo; per-sample allocation not given. Following the first vaccine or placebo injection, samples were taken on day 63. The method was immunoSEQ multiplex PCR; TCRdb's version includes in-frame clones alone and lacks a portion of them. The top ten clones hold roughly 3.1% of a sample with roughly 350,000 clones, about nine tenths of them seen once. The V gene's germline CDR1 is LNHDA and CDR2 SQIVND (reference sequence). V was shortened by 6 bases and J by 2 bases, with 11 bases between the two germline ends. The CDR3 covers 15 residues.

The clonotype originates from a person between 18 and 59 years old who received the Ad26.COV2.S COVID-19 vaccine or a placebo. The starting material was peripheral blood, obtained in a trial of Ad26.COV2.S vaccine versus placebo. This chain connects TRBV19 to TRBJ1-6; tentative D call: TRBD1 (6 bases). Here the CDR3 DNA reads TGTGCCAGTAGGAGAGACAGGACCTATAATTCACCCCTCCACTTT. Residues: CASRRDRTYNSPLHF.